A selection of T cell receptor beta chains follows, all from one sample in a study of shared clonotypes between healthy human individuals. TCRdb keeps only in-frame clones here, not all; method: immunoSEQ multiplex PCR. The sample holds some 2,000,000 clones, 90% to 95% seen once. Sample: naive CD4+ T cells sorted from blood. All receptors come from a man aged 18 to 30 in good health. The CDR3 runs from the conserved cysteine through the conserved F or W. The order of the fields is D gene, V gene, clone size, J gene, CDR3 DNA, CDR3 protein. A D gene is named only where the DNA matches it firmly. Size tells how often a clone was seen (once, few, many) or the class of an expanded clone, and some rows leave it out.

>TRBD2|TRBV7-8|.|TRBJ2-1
TGTGCCAGCAGCCGAAGCGGGGCGATCTACAATGAGCAGTTCTTC
CASSRSGAIYNEQFF
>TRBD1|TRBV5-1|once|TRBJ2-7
TGCGCCAGCAGCTTGGCCGGGACAGTGCCTTCCGAGCAGTACTTC
CASSLAGTVPSEQYF
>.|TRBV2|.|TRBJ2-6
TGTGCCAGCACCGGGCCCGGCACACTCTCTGGGGCCAACGTCCTGACTTTC
CASTGPGTLSGANVLTF
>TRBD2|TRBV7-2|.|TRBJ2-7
TGTGCCAGCAGCCCAGAACTAGCGGGAGGAGGAGAGCAGTACTTC
CASSPELAGGGEQYF
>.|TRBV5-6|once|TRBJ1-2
TGTGCCAGCAGCTTCGGGCAGGGGCGAAACGGCTACACCTTC
CASSFGQGRNGYTF
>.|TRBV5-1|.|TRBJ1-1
TGCGCCAGCAATTGGGCAGGGTCAGTAAACACTGAAGCTTTCTTT
CASNWAGSVNTEAFF
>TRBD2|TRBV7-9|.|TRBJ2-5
TGTGCCAGCAGCTTAGAGGGAGGGAGTCAAGAGACCCAGTACTTC
CASSLEGGSQETQYF
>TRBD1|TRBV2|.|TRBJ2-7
TGTGCCAGCAGTGCCCGACAGGGTTACGAGCAGTACTTC
CASSARQGYEQYF
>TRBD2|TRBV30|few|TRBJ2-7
TGTGCCTGCGAGGGGACTAGCGGAAACTACGAGCAGTACTTC
CACEGTSGNYEQYF
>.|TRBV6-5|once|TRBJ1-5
TGTGCCAGCAGTCGATCCTTCTATAGCAATCAGCCCCAGCATTTT
CASSRSFYSNQPQHF
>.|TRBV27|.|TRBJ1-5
TGTGCCAGCAGTTTAAGGGCGGCTAGCAATCAGCCCCAGCATTTT
CASSLRAASNQPQHF
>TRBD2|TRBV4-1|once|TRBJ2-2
TGCGCCAGCAGCCTCGGCGGGAGGGGCACCGGGGAGCTGTTTTTT
CASSLGGRGTGELFF
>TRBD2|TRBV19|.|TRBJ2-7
TGTGCCAGTAGTGGGGGACTAGCGGGAACCTACGAGCAGTACTTC
CASSGGLAGTYEQYF
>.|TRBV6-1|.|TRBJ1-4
TGTGCCAGCAGTGAAGCTGGAACCGGGCCGGGAGGTGAAAAACTGTTTTTT
CASSEAGTGPGGEKLFF
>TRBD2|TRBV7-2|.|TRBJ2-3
TGTGCCAGCAGCTTAGCTAGCGGGGGGCCAGATACGCAGTATTTT
CASSLASGGPDTQYF
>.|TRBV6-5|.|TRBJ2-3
TGTGCCAGCAGTTACATGCGGGGCACAGATACGCAGTATTTT
CASSYMRGTDTQYF
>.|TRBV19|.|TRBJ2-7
TGTGCCAGTAGTGCTGGAGGGGCCGTATACGAGCAGTACTTC
CASSAGGAVYEQYF
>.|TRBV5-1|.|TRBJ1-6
TGCGCCAGCAGCTTGGGGAGGACAGCCGATAATTCACCCCTCCACTTT
CASSLGRTADNSPLHF
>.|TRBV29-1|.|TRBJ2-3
TGCAGCGTCGACGCGGGGGCCAGCACAGATACGCAGTATTTT
CSVDAGASTDTQYF
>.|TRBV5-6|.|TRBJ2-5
TGTGCCAGCAGCACCGCCTTTCCGAGATTGGGGGAGACCCAGTACTTC
CASSTAFPRLGETQYF
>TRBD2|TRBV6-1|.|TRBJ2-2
TGTGCCAGCAGTGAAGTTTTAGCGGGGCTGGCCGGGGAGCTGTTTTTT
CASSEVLAGLAGELFF
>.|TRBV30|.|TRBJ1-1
TGTGCCTGGAGCAGGGTTGCCACTGAAGCTTTCTTT
CAWSRVATEAFF
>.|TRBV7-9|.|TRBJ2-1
TGTGCCAGCAGCTTAGGGACCTCGGACAACAATGAGCAGTTCTTC
CASSLGTSDNNEQFF
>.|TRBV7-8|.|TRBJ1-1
TGTGCCAGCAGCTTAATGATGCGCACTGAAGCTTTCTTT
CASSLMMRTEAFF
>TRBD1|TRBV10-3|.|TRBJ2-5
TGTGCCATTGGACAGGGGGGTGAGACCCAGTACTTC
CAIGQGGETQYF
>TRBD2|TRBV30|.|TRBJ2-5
TGTGCCTGGAGTAATGCGGGGGGCCGGCGGGAGACCCAGTACTTC
CAWSNAGGRRETQYF
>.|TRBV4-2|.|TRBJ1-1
TGTGCCAGCAGCCAAGGAGGGGAGAACACTGAAGCTTTCTTT
CASSQGGENTEAFF
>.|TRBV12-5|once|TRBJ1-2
TGTGCTAGTGGTTTGTCCCCTGGGGGTGCTAACTATGGCTACACCTTC
CASGLSPGGANYGYTF
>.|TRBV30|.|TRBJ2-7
TGTGCCTGGACCCTACGGGGGACAGTCTCCTACGAGCAGTACTTC
CAWTLRGTVSYEQYF
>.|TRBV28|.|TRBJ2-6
TGTGCCAGCAGTTTAACAGGGTTTGGGGCCAACGTCCTGACTTTC
CASSLTGFGANVLTF
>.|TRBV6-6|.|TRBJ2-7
TGTGCCAGCCGGGACACCTCCTACGAGCAGTACTTC
CASRDTSYEQYF
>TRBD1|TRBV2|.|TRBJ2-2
TGTGCCAGCAGTGACCGGGACAGGTACACCGGGGAGCTGTTTTTT
CASSDRDRYTGELFF
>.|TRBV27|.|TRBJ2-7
TGTGCCAGCAGTTTGGAGGGGAGGACCTTCAACGAGCAGTACTTC
CASSLEGRTFNEQYF
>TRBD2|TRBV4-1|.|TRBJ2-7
TGCGCCAGCAGCCGTTTAGCGGGAGGCCCCTCCTACGAGCAGTACTTC
CASSRLAGGPSYEQYF
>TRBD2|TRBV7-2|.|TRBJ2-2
TGTGCCAGCAGCTTAACTAGCGTGAACACCGGGGAGCTGTTTTTT
CASSLTSVNTGELFF
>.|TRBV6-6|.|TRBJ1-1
TGTGCCAGCAGTTATGAGGACACTGAAGCTTTCTTT
CASSYEDTEAFF
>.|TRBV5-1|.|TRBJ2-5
TGCGCCAGCAGCACGGCGGGACAAAAAGAGACCCAGTACTTC
CASSTAGQKETQYF
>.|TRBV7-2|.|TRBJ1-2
TGTGCCAGCAGCCCCACCCCAGGCGGCTACACCTTC
CASSPTPGGYTF
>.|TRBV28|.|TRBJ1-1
TGTGCCAGCAGGGAAACCGGGAACACTGAAGCTTTCTTT
CASRETGNTEAFF
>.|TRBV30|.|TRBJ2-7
TGTGCCTGGAGTGTTTGGGCGTCAGGCTACGAGCAGTACTTC
CAWSVWASGYEQYF
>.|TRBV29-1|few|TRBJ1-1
TGCAGCGTTGATCGGCGAATGAACACTGAAGCTTTCTTT
CSVDRRMNTEAFF
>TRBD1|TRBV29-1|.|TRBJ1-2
TGCAGCGTTGAGCGACAGGGCCTTATTACCGATCGTGGCTACACCTTC
CSVERQGLITDRGYTF
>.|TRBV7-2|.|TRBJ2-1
TGTGCCAGCAGCAACCGGGACCCCGCCTACAATGAGCAGTTCTTC
CASSNRDPAYNEQFF
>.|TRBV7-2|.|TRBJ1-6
TGTGCCAGCAGCTTAGGTGAGGGGAACCTATCACCCCTCCACTTT
CASSLGEGNLSPLHF
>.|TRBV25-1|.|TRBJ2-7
TGTGCCAGCAGTGATGGGCAGGGGAGGAACGAGCAGTACTTC
CASSDGQGRNEQYF
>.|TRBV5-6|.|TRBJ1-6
TGTGCCAGCAGCTTGGCGGCAGGGGTGAGTTCACCCCTCCACTTT
CASSLAAGVSSPLHF
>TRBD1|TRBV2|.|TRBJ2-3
TGTGCCAGCAGTGGGGACAGGTATACTAGCACAGATACGCAGTATTTT
CASSGDRYTSTDTQYF
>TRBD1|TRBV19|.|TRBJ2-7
TGTGCCAGTAGTAGGACAGGGCTCTACGAGCAGTACTTC
CASSRTGLYEQYF
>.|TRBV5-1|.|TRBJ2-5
TGCGCCAGCACCTCTGGCACAGAACAAGAGACCCAGTACTTC
CASTSGTEQETQYF
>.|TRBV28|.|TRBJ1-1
TGTGCCAGCAGTCTTACCCAGAACACTGAAGCTTTCTTT
CASSLTQNTEAFF
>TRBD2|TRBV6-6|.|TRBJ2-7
TGTGCCAGCAGTTACTCGGCTAGCGGGGGTTACGAGCAGTACTTC
CASSYSASGGYEQYF